This T cell receptor beta chain was observed in a study of OX40 agonist ivuxolimab in advanced cancers. Study-wide context: Every 2 weeks, patients got intravenous ivuxolimab at one of six dose levels (0.01-10 mg/kg). Dose-escalation patients suffered from hepatocellular carcinoma, melanoma, renal cell or head and neck cancer. General study findings and limits: Compared with CD4+, CD8+ T cells on average had more expanded clones. Dosing at 0.1 to 3.0 mg/kg was accompanied by clonal expansion of CD4+ and CD8+ blood T cells by week 6.

A note on this clone: The antigen remains undetermined.

Deletions cut 1 base from V and 3 bases from J, with 5 bases between. CDR3 size: 12 residues. Germline CDR1 SGHRS, CDR2 YFSETQ. Assay used: immunoSEQ multiplex PCR; TCRdb lists only in-frame clones, some missing. The repertoire has about 40,000 clones, 88% of them found once; the top ten carry over 20%. Sequencing was performed on CD4+ or CD8+ T cells sorted from blood, taken in a trial of the OX40 agonist ivuxolimab. The rearrangement links TRBV5-1 to TRBJ2-7; D is uncertain. The receptor was derived from an adult with an advanced solid tumor such as melanoma, head and neck, liver or kidney cancer. The CDR3 coding sequence is TGCGCCAGCAGCTTGAAAGGCTACGAGCAGTACTTC. Translated, it gives CASSLKGYEQYF.